These 10 T cell receptor beta chains were all obtained from the same sample, sequenced in a study of cytomegalovirus exposure and HLA in healthy donors (dated by TCRdb to between 2016 and 2019). The method was the immunoSEQ multiplex PCR assay. The multiplex PCR relied on a mix of 60 forward primers for TCR Vbeta segments and 13 reverse primers for TCR Jbeta segments. Entries here come from immuneACCESS through TCRdb and include only in-frame sequences with V and J called. Some clones fail to appear in such tables; in the studies checked, an unresolved V gene covers under half of the shortfall, and the cause of the remainder is unknown. Across this sample there are around 150,000 clones, with roughly two thirds seen only once. 2.8% of the sample comes from the top ten. Sequencing was performed on PBMCs. These TCRs come from a woman in her thirties or forties in good health and CMV-seropositive.

V is TRBV7-2 and J is TRBJ2-2; perhaps TRBD2 as D (6 bases). The CDR3 has 17 residues. Germline V gene data show CDR1 as SGHTA and CDR2 as FQGNSA. V was trimmed by 1 base and J by 4 bases, leaving 16 bases between them. CDR3 in amino acids: CASSLDGAAGSTGELFF. The CDR3 DNA sequence: TGTGCCAGCAGCTTAGACGGTGCGGCGGGGAGCACCGGGGAGCTGTTTTTT. Based on the CDR3 plus reference TRBV7-2 and TRBJ2-2, the full variable domain is GAGVSQSPSNKVTEKGKDVELRCDPISGHTALYWYRQSLGQGLEFLIYFQGNSAPDKSGLPSDRFSAERTGGSVSTLTIQRTQQEDSAVYLCASSLDGAAGSTGELFFGEGSRLTVL.

The chain has TRBV7-2 and TRBJ2-3, with 8 bases identical to TRBD1. Trimming removed 4 bases from V and 2 bases from J; junction bases left unmatched: 8. In germline, CDR1 is SGHTA, CDR2 FQGNSA. The CDR3 sequence is 16 residues long. The CDR3 loop reads CASSYQGAGATDTQYF. The CDR3, as DNA: TGTGCCAGCAGCTATCAGGGGGCCGGGGCCACAGATACGCAGTATTTT.

This rearrangement joins TRBV28 to TRBJ1-5; a possible D gene is TRBD1 (5 bases). This CDR3 is 15 amino acids long. The germline V gene has CDR1 MDHEN and CDR2 SYDVKM. Between the trimmed V and J ends, which lost 7 bases and 1 base, there was a span of 14 bases. The CDR3 sequence is CASITDTISNQPQHF. CDR3 DNA: TGTGCCAGCATAACGGACACAATAAGCAATCAGCCCCAGCATTTT.

This sequence joins TRBV18 and TRBJ2-1, with 9 bases fitting TRBD2. The junction had 6 bases not matched to a gene; V was cut back by 3 bases and J by 9 bases. Germline CDR1 KGHSH, CDR2 LQKENI. The CDR3 runs 14 residues. The CDR3: CASSPGLADAEQFF. The CDR3 coding sequence is TGTGCCAGCTCACCGGGACTAGCAGACGCTGAGCAGTTCTTC.

The genes are TRBV6-6 and TRBJ1-1; no reliable D call. This CDR3 contains 13 residues. Trimming took 5 bases from V and 1 from J, leaving 8 bases between them. The germline V gene has CDR1 MNHNY and CDR2 SVGAGI (reference sequence). DNA of the CDR3: TGTGCCAGCAGTGTAACAAGGAACACTGAAGCTTTCTTT. It specifies CASSVTRNTEAFF.

The chain employs TRBV7-8 and TRBJ2-7; possibly TRBD2 for D (6 bases). Germline loops: CDR1 SGHVS, CDR2 FQNEAQ. V lost 10 bases and J 5 bases, leaving 9 bases between the germline ends. This CDR3 is 10 amino acids long. Here the CDR3 DNA reads TGTGCCACCGGGGGTCACGAGCAGTACTTC. It encodes CATGGHEQYF.

This clone was counted only a few times. The rearrangement uses TRBV7-9 and TRBJ2-3; 7 bases are a match to TRBD1. The germline gives CDR1 SEHNR, CDR2 FQNEAQ (reference sequence). This CDR3 region has 14 residues. V lost 5 bases, J lost 1 base, and 3 bases stayed unmatched. CDR3 protein: CASSLQGGTDTQYF. Written as DNA, the CDR3 is TGTGCCAGCAGCCTTCAGGGGGGCACAGATACGCAGTATTTT.

The chain combines TRBV29-1 with TRBJ1-1; no clear D gene. The germline gives CDR1 SQVTM, CDR2 ANQGSEA. The CDR3 has 13 residues. V lost 4 bases and J lost 3, with 12 bases in between. Here the CDR3 reads CSVGAPYDTEAFF. Here the CDR3 DNA reads TGCAGCGTTGGCGCGCCATACGACACTGAAGCTTTCTTT.

In this sample, this clone turned up a few times. The chain links TRBV23-1 to TRBJ2-1; 7 positions agree with TRBD2. TRBV23-1 is filed as an ORF, its function uncertain. The CDR3 is 15 residues long. Trimming removed 5 bases from V and 4 bases from J; junction bases left unmatched: 8. CDR3 loop: CASSNSGQTYNEQFF. The CDR3 DNA reads TGCGCCAGCAGTAATAGCGGGCAAACTTACAATGAGCAGTTCTTC.

The rearrangement joins TRBV2 to TRBJ2-3; 11 bases match TRBD2. J was trimmed by 3 bases and V by 9 bases; bases with no gene match: 11. This CDR3 comprises 16 residues. From germline, CDR1 is SNHLY and CDR2 FYNNEI. The CDR3 loop reads CASLALAGGPTDTQYF. CDR3 in DNA: TGTGCCAGTTTAGCTTTAGCGGGAGGGCCAACAGATACGCAGTATTTT.